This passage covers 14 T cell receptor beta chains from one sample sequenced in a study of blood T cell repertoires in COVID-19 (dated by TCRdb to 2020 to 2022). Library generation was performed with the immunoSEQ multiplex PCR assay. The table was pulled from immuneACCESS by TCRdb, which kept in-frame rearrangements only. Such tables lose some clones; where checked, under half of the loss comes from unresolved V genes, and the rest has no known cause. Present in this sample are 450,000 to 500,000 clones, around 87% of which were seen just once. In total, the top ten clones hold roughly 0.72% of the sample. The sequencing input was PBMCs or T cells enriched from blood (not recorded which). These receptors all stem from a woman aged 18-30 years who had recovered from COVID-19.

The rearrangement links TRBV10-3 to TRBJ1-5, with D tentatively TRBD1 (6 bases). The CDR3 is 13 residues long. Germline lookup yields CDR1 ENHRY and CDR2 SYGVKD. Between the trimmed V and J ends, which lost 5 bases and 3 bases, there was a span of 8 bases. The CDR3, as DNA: TGTGCCATCAGTCGGGACATCAATCAGCCCCAGCATTTT. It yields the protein CAISRDINQPQHF.

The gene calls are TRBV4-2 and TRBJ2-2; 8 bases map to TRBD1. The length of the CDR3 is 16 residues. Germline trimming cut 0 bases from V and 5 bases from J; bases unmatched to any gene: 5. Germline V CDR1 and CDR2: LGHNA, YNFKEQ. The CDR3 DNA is TGTGCCAGCAGCCAAGATTTAACAGGGGGTACCGGGGAGCTGTTTTTT. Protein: CASSQDLTGGTGELFF.

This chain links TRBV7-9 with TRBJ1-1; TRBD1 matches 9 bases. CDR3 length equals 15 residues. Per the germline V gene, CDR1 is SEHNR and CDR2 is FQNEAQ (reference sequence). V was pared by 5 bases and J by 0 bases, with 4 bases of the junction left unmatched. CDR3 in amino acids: CASSEGTGLNTEAFF. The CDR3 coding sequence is TGTGCCAGCAGCGAAGGGACAGGGTTGAACACTGAAGCTTTCTTT.

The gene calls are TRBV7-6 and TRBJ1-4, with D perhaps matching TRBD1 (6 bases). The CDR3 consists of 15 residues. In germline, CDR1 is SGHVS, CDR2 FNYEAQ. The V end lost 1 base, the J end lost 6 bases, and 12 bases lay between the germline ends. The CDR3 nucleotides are TGTGCCAGCAGCTTAGAGCGGGGGCCCCATGAAAAACTGTTTTTT. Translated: CASSLERGPHEKLFF.

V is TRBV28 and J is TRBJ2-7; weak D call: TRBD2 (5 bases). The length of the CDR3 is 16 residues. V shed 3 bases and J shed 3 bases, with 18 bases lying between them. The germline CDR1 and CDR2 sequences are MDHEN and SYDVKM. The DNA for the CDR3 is TGTGCCAGCAGTTTCTATGGCGGGCTAGTAGGCTACGAGCAGTACTTC. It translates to CASSFYGGLVGYEQYF.

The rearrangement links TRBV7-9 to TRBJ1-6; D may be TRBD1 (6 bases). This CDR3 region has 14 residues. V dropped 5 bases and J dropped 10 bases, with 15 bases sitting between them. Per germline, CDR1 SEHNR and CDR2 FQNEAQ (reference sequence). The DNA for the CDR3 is TGTGCCAGCAGCCCAACAGGGTTAAACTCACCCCTCCACTTT. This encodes CASSPTGLNSPLHF.

The CDR3 region has the DNA TGTGCCAGCAGCTCGCCGGGACAGGGGGTACCCGGCTACACCTTC. It yields the protein CASSSPGQGVPGYTF. V gene TRBV3-1 (or the pseudogene TRBV3-2) combines with J gene TRBJ1-2; 11 bases line up with TRBD1. In germline, CDR1 is LGHDT, CDR2 YNNKEL (reference sequence). After removal of 5 bases from V and 8 bases from J, the junction contained 10 bases not matched to a gene. This CDR3 region has 15 residues.

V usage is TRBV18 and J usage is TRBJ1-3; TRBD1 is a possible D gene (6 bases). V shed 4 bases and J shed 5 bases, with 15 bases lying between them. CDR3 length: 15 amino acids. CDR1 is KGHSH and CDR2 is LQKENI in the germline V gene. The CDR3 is CASSHSGDRRNTIYF. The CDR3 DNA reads TGTGCCAGCTCACATTCAGGGGACCGAAGAAACACCATATATTTT.

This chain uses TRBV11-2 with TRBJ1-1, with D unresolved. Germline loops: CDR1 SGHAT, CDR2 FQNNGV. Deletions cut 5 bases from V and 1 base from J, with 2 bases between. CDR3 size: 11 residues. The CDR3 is CASSQNTEAFF. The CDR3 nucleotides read TGTGCCAGCAGCCAGAACACTGAAGCTTTCTTT.

DNA for the CDR3: TGTGCCAGCAGCTTAGGCACAGGGAGCCCCAATCAGCCCCAGCATTTT. It codes for CASSLGTGSPNQPQHF. J is TRBJ1-5 and V is TRBV7-9; a weak D match, TRBD1 (6 bases). This CDR3 region has 16 residues. CDR1 and CDR2 (germline): SEHNR, FQNEAQ (reference sequence). V was pared by 1 base and J by 3 bases, with 13 bases between.

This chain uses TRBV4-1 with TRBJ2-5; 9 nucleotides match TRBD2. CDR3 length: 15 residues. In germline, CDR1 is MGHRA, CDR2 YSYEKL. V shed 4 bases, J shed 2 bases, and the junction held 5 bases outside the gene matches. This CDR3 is CASSPQGLAQETQYF. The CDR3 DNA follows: TGCGCCAGCAGCCCACAAGGACTAGCGCAAGAGACCCAGTACTTC.

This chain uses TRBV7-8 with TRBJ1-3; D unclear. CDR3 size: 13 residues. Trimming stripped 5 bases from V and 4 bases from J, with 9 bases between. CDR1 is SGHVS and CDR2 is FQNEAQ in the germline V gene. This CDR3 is CASSPLRGNTIYF. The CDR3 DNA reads TGTGCCAGCAGCCCACTCAGGGGAAACACCATATATTTT. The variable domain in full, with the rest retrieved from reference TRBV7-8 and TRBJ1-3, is GAGVSQSPRYKVAKRGQDVALRCDPISGHVSLFWYQQALGQGPEFLTYFQNEAQLDKSGLPSDRFFAERPEGSVSTLKIQRTQQEDSAVYLCASSPLRGNTIYFGEGSWLTVV.

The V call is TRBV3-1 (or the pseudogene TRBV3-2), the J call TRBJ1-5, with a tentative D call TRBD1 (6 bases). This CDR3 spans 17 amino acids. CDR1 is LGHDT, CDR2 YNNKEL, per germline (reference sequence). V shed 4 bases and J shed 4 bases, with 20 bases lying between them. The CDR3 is CASSRGQSGGSNQPQHF. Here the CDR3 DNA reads TGTGCCAGCAGCCGCGGACAGTCGGGGGGTTCTAATCAGCCCCAGCATTTT.

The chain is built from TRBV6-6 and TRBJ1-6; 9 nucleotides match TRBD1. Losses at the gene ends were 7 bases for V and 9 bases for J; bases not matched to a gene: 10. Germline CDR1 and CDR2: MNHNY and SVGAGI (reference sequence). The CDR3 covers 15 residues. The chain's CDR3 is CASTPSTGGSSPLHF. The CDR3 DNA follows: TGTGCCAGCACCCCTTCGACAGGGGGTTCTTCACCCCTCCACTTT.